Shown below are 6 T cell receptor beta chains from a single sample sequenced in a study of regulatory T cells in long-lasting Graves disease. Building the TCR beta libraries relied on iRepertoire HTBI primers, and CDR3 regions underwent Arm-PCR. TCRdb processed the multiplex PCR reads anew with MiXCR; each CDR3 protein has one entry. Of about 540,000 distinct CDR3 sequences listed, about 13% were seen once; the top ten hold approximately 9.3%. Regarding time point: newly diagnosed GD, antithyroid drugs for less than 3 months. RNA isolated from PBMCs was used to make the TCR library. This same sample was also taken into another study, of T cells in Graves' hyperthyroidism and ophthalmopathy.

The sample here was peripheral blood mononuclear cells (PBMCs), taken at new diagnosis, from a patient treated with antithyroid drugs. The source of these receptors is a man aged 30 to 39 with Graves disease.

Points on this clonotype: This may stem from a read error, because a much larger clone lies one nucleotide away. The chain is built from TRBV6-4 and TRBJ2-3; no definite D call. The CDR3 has 15 amino acids. Germline loops: CDR1 MRHNA, CDR2 SNTAGT. The CDR3, as DNA: TGTGCCAGCAGTAACTCTGTCAAATTGGGAGATACGCAGTATTTT. Protein product: CASSNSVKLGDTQYF.

This sequence joins TRBV12-5 and TRBJ2-1, with 14 positions matching TRBD2. Germline loops: CDR1 LGHNT, CDR2 FRNRAP. V trimming: 5 bases; J trimming: 6 bases; junction bases outside the gene matches: 12. The CDR3 is 18 residues long. The CDR3 loop reads CASGPTLGTSGSLNEQFF. CDR3 nucleotides: TGTGCTAGTGGTCCTACACTCGGGACTAGCGGGAGCCTCAATGAGCAGTTCTTC.

This clonotype came up a few times. The chain joins TRBV5-1 to TRBJ2-1, with TRBD2 matching 15 bases. CDR1 is SGHRS, CDR2 YFSETQ, per germline. The CDR3 has 16 residues. V dropped 3 bases and J dropped 8; count of bases not matched to a gene: 6. CDR3 in DNA: TGCGCCAGCAGCTGGACTAGCGGGAGGGCCTCGGATGAGCAGTTCTTC. Amino acid sequence: CASSWTSGRASDEQFF.

This clonotype showed up many times. This chain joins TRBV11-2 and TRBJ2-7, with D perhaps matching TRBD2 (6 bases). V lost 2 bases and J lost 6, with 20 bases in between. This CDR3 spans 16 amino acids. Germline loops: CDR1 SGHAT, CDR2 FQNNGV. CDR3: CASSLFGAGPAPEQYF. The DNA of the CDR3 is TGTGCCAGCAGCTTATTCGGAGCGGGCCCGGCCCCCGAGCAGTACTTC. The full variable domain, its missing parts supplied by reference TRBV11-2 and TRBJ2-7, is EAGVAQSPRYKIIEKRQSVAFWCNPISGHATLYWYQQILGQGPKLLIQFQNNGVVDDSQLPKDRFSAERLKGVDSTLKIQPAKLEDSAVYLCASSLFGAGPAPEQYFGPGTRLTVT.

Many counts were recorded for this clonotype. V and J are TRBV2 and TRBJ1-5; the D gene is possibly TRBD1 (6 bases). Germline V gene lookup returns CDR1 SNHLY and CDR2 FYNNEI. This CDR3 comprises 17 residues. V was trimmed by 11 bases and J by 0 bases, leaving 23 bases between them. The CDR3 nucleotides read TGTGCCTGTAATGGTGGGGGGGCGTCATATAGCAATCAGCCCCAGCATTTT. This translates into CACNGGGASYSNQPQHF.

V gene TRBV15 combines with J gene TRBJ2-4; 9 positions match TRBD1. The CDR3 length is 17 residues. Germline assignment: CDR1 LNHNV and CDR2 YYDKDF (reference sequence). V gave up 3 bases and J gave up 0 bases; unmatched junction bases: 6. The CDR3 nucleotides are TGTGCCACCAGCAGGGGGGACAGGGTTCGAGCCAAAAACATTCAGTACTTC. Protein product: CATSRGDRVRAKNIQYF. Using reference TRBV15 and TRBJ2-4 for the parts outside the CDR3, the full variable domain is DAMVIQNPRYQVTQFGKPVTLSCSQTLNHNVMYWYQQKSSQAPKLLFHYYDKDFNNEADTPDNFQSRRPNTSFCFLDIRSPGLGDTAMYLCATSRGDRVRAKNIQYFGAGTRLSVL.